The text below deals with one T cell receptor (beta chain). Its antigen is unknown. No base qualities exist here, and no much larger clone lies one base off it. The data originate from a study of graft-versus-host responses after intestinal transplantation (dated by TCRdb to about 2021). As for the study more broadly: Recipients received multivisceral, liver-intestinal, or isolated intestinal transplants. Every recipient was given anti-thymocyte globulin induction, then maintenance tacrolimus and steroids for approximately 3 years. After intestinal transplantation, graft-versus-host and host-versus-graft alloreactive T cell clones in the graft, circulation and bone marrow were tracked using bulk TCR-beta CDR3 sequencing. Alloreactive clones were identified by sequencing pre-transplant mixed lymphocyte reaction products and comparing these products with unstimulated pre-transplant donor and recipient T cells. The cohort enrolled 24 intestinal transplant recipients, one of whom was a retransplant, and a few patients without pretransplant specimens were excluded. Donor T cell macrochimerism was defined as a peak of at least 4% donor T cells among recipient peripheral blood mononuclear cells. Rather than going through the commercial service, samples from a few later patients were sequenced in-house on an Illumina MiSeq and processed with MiXCR. On the study overall, not on this receptor specifically: GvH clones were detected in recipient bone marrow, and some of these GvH clones were observed earlier in ileal mucosa or blood, consistent with an intestinal mucosal origin. High GvH to HvG T cell clonal ratios were observed in the allografts of patients with donor T cell macrochimerism. Conclusions were limited by the relatively low number and heterogeneity of intestinal transplant patients. Early after transplant, declines in HvG clones were associated with peak levels of circulating GvH clones.

Library construction relied on the immunoSEQ multiplex PCR assay. For most patients, genomic DNA was isolated with the Qiagen DNeasy Blood and Tissue Kit and shipped frozen to Adaptive Biotechnologies for TCR sequencing. For most patients, high-throughput TCR-beta CDR3 sequencing of genomic DNA was performed by Adaptive Biotechnologies. On the authors' methods: Adaptive's ImmunoSEQ software was the source of the TCR sequencing data for 15 to 20 patients, while a few other patients were processed with MiXCR and VDJtools. CD4 versus CD8 sorting errors were corrected by removing sequences found in both subsets at a frequency ratio below 5:1. CDR3 nucleotide sequences shared between donor and recipient were removed because their origin could not be assigned. At least 2-fold expansion over unstimulated cells and a minimum CFSE-low frequency of 0.002% (template counts) or 0.001% (read counts) were required for clones to be classified as alloreactive. A clone was considered mappable if detected in the sequenced pre-transplant spleen, lymph node, or MLR CFSE-low populations of the donor or recipient. Cumulative frequency of alloreactive clones was calculated as a percentage of all sequences weighted by copy number. TCRdb stores this immuneACCESS table with in-frame sequences only. Part of the clones is absent; in the studies checked, under half of the shortfall reflects unresolved V genes, and no reason is known for the rest. V and J calls and clone size come straight from that table; D and trimming were deduced from the DNA. Within this sample are about 41,000 clones, with 85% to 95% of them counted one time only. The ten largest make up approximately 0.54% of the sample.

What this sample's time point label stands for: cells obtained before transplantation from donor or recipient. CD3+CD4+ and CD3+CD8+ populations were FACS-sorted from unstimulated pre-transplant donor and recipient cells taken from spleen or lymph nodes. V lost 0 bases and J lost 7 bases; the stretch between them is 10 bases long. The CDR3 covers 15 residues, taking in both the cysteine and the phenylalanine. Only CDR3 DNA is held: 45 bases, read in frame from base 1. CDR1 and CDR2, looked up from the germline V gene, are LGHNA and YSLEER. The receptor was derived from a human donor who was the organ donor for an intestinal transplant. The source was unstimulated CD8+ T cells sorted from spleen or lymph node cells, collected before transplant. The rearranged chain carries TRBV4-3 and TRBJ2-6; no D gene can be assigned with confidence. The encoded CDR3 is CASSQDRVTANVLTF. The DNA sequence follows: TGCGCCAGCAGCCAAGATAGGGTAACTGCCAACGTCCTGACTTTC.